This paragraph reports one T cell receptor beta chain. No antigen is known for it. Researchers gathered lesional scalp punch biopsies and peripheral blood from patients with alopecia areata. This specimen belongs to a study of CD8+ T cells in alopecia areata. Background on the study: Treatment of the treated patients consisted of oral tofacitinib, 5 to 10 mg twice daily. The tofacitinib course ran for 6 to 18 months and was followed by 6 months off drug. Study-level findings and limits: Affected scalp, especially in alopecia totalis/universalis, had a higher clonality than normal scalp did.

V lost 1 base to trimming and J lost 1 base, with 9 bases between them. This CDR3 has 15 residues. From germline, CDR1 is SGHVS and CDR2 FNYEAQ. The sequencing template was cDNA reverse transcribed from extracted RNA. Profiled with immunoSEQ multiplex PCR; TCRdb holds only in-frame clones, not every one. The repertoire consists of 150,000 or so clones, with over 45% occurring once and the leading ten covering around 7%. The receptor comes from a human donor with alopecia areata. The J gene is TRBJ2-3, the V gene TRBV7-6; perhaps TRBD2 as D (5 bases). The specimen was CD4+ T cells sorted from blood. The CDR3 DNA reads TGTGCCAGCAGCTTAGGGCTAGCAGGCACAGATACGCAGTATTTT. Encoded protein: CASSLGLAGTDTQYF.